The 11 T cell receptor beta chains listed next were all sequenced from one sample in a study of T cell clonotyping in hematopoietic cell transplantation. Only in-frame clones appear in the TCRdb table, and some are missing; sequencing was by immunoSEQ multiplex PCR. The table lists more than 20,000 clones, roughly 88% of them singletons. The time point was: recipient sample about 28 days before transplant, after cytoreduction. The sample consisted of peripheral blood mononuclear cells, taken before stem cell transplant. The receptors originated from a woman aged 60-70 years with acute myeloid leukemia. Some clones in this sample may be carry-over from other donors' samples.

The rearrangement uses TRBV7-3 and TRBJ2-2; no reliable D call. Between the trimmed V and J ends, which lost 2 bases and 5 bases, there was a span of 15 bases. Germline CDR1 reads SGHTA; CDR2 reads FQGTGA. The CDR3 covers 16 residues. The CDR3 loop reads CASSLDSAAGTGELFF. CDR3 coding DNA: TGTGCCAGCAGCTTAGACTCGGCCGCCGGGACCGGGGAGCTGTTTTTT.

The CDR3, as DNA: TGTGCCATCAGTGAGTCGGCGGGAGGGACCTACAATGAGCAGTTCTTC. Its translation is CAISESAGGTYNEQFF. The rearrangement uses TRBV10-3 and TRBJ2-1, with 9 bases identical to TRBD2. The CDR3 contains 16 residues. V gave up 0 bases and J gave up 2 bases; unmatched junction bases: 2. Germline CDR1 ENHRY, CDR2 SYGVKD.

V is TRBV7-8 and J is TRBJ2-7; TRBD2 might be the D (6 bases). CDR3 length equals 16 residues. V lost 5 bases, J lost 4 bases, and 21 bases lay in between. Germline V gives CDR1 SGHVS, CDR2 FQNEAQ. Here the CDR3 DNA reads TGTGCCAGCAGCCCGCCCCTTCGGGAGCACGGTTACGAGCAGTACTTC. Translated: CASSPPLREHGYEQYF.

This chain joins TRBV14 and TRBJ2-1; no definite D call. CDR1 and CDR2 from the germline V gene are SGHDN and FVKESK. V was clipped by 4 bases and J by 3 bases, with 7 bases between them. The CDR3 spans 13 residues. The CDR3 spells CASSLNYYNEQFF. CDR3 DNA sequence: TGTGCCAGCAGCCTGAACTACTACAATGAGCAGTTCTTC.

The chain uses TRBV7-8 and TRBJ1-1; D is unresolved. CDR1 and CDR2 from the germline V gene are SGHVS and FQNEAQ. Trimming took off 1 base at V and 2 bases at J, with 8 bases between the two ends. This CDR3 comprises 14 residues. As DNA, the CDR3 is TGTGCCAGCAGCTTAGAGAGGACCAACACTGAAGCTTTCTTT. This encodes CASSLERTNTEAFF.

This chain joins TRBV28 and TRBJ2-3; 10 bases are a match to TRBD2. CDR3 length: 15 amino acids. J was trimmed by 2 bases and V by 5 bases; bases with no gene match: 4. The germline V gene encodes CDR1 MDHEN and CDR2 SYDVKM. The chain's CDR3 is CASSVTSGNTDTQYF. The DNA for the CDR3 is TGTGCCAGCAGTGTCACTAGCGGGAACACAGATACGCAGTATTTT.

V usage is TRBV19 and J usage is TRBJ2-7; 11 positions agree with TRBD2. Germline-derived CDR1 and CDR2 are LNHDA and SQIVND (reference sequence). This CDR3 is built from 14 residues. V lost 6 bases to trimming and J lost 3 bases; unmatched junction nucleotides: 4. For the CDR3, the DNA is TGTGCCAGTAGATCGACTAGCGGGGACTACGAGCAGTACTTC. This translates into CASRSTSGDYEQYF.

The chain couples TRBV9 to TRBJ2-1; unclear D gene. Trimming stripped 3 bases from V and 3 bases from J, with 10 bases between. The germline CDR1 and CDR2 sequences are SGDLS and YYNGEE. The CDR3 spans 14 residues. The CDR3 reads CASSASSYYNEQFF. The CDR3 DNA reads TGTGCCAGCAGCGCCAGCAGCTACTACAATGAGCAGTTCTTC.

The V and J genes are TRBV28 and TRBJ1-3; D remains unclear. Per germline, CDR1 MDHEN and CDR2 SYDVKM. V lost 5 bases to trimming and J lost 7 bases, with 21 bases between them. The CDR3 runs 16 residues. In nucleotides, the CDR3 is TGTGCCAGCAGTGTCAAAACAGCCATGCGTGGGAACACCATATATTTT. Protein product: CASSVKTAMRGNTIYF.

The chain combines TRBV23-1 with TRBJ2-7, with D possibly TRBD2 on 5 matching bases. TRBV23-1 is identified as an open reading frame with a role that is uncertain. V was shortened by 0 bases and J by 5 bases, with 14 bases between the two germline ends. This CDR3 region has 15 residues. CDR3 sequence reads: CASSQSQAETHEQYF. As DNA, the CDR3 is TGCGCCAGCAGTCAATCTCAAGCGGAGACCCACGAGCAGTACTTC.

The genes are TRBV27 and TRBJ1-6, with TRBD1 matching over 7 bases. The ends lost 4 bases at V and 7 bases at J; junction bases unmatched: 4. The CDR3 sequence is 14 residues long. Germline V CDR1 and CDR2: MNHEY, SMNVEV (reference sequence). CDR3 sequence (DNA): TGTGCCAGCAGTTCGGGGGACAGAAATTCACCCCTCCACTTT. Translation gives CASSSGDRNSPLHF.